The following is a T cell receptor (beta chain) sequence with its context. The source of the sample is a study of graft-versus-host responses after intestinal transplantation. Clones were sequenced by immunoSEQ multiplex PCR, and TCRdb holds only the in-frame ones, with some missing. The sample records about 24,000 clones, 80% to 90% being singletons. V lost 5 bases and J lost 6; bases outside the gene matches: 3. The CDR3 sequence is 13 residues long. CDR1 MGHDK and CDR2 SYGVNS come from the germline V gene. The source material was PBMCs, sampled nearly 470 days after intestinal transplant. This TCR was recovered from a human patient who received an intestinal transplant, so some T cells may come from the graft donor. The chain links TRBV25-1 to TRBJ1-4; 7 bases align to TRBD1. CDR3 residues: CASSRQGDEKLFF. Written as DNA, the CDR3 is TGTGCCAGCAGTAGGCAGGGGGATGAAAAACTGTTTTTT.